Below are 2 T cell receptor beta chains sequenced from a single sample in a study. TCRdb re-analysed the 5' RACE reads in MiXCR, keeping a single row per CDR3 protein. The repertoire has about 12,000 distinct CDR3 sequences, roughly 47% of them found once; the top ten carry 12%. Treg sorting used a CD4+CD25+CD127-/low gate. Material for sequencing was tumor-infiltrating Tregs sorted from the breast tumor. These receptors were obtained from a female donor with breast cancer.

This chain connects TRBV7-3 to TRBJ1-6; D not certain. V was shortened by 4 bases and J by 6 bases, with 10 bases between the two germline ends. The CDR3 runs 14 residues. Germline values: CDR1 SGHTA, CDR2 FQGTGA. The CDR3 reads CASSSTGSNSPLHF. CDR3 bases: TGTGCCAGCAGCTCAACGGGGTCTAATTCACCCCTCCACTTT. The whole variable domain, filled in from reference TRBV7-3 and TRBJ1-6, reads GAGVSQTPSNKVTEKGKYVELRCDPISGHTALYWYRQSLGQGPEFLIYFQGTGAADDSGLPNDRFFAVRPEGSVSTLKIQRTERGDSAVYLCASSSTGSNSPLHFGNGTRLTVT.

The chain is built from TRBV6-1 and TRBJ2-3; D may be TRBD2 (5 bases). CDR3 length: 16 residues. Germline V gives CDR1 MNHNS, CDR2 SASEGT. The ends were cut back, 3 bases at V and 4 bases at J, with 17 bases in the middle. CDR3 sequence: CASSEERPGSADTQYF. CDR3 nucleotides: TGTGCCAGCAGTGAGGAACGGCCGGGGTCGGCAGATACGCAGTATTTT.